This record looks at one T cell receptor (beta chain) sequence and its context. The sample belongs to a study of T cell responses to AZD1222 COVID-19 vaccine. Germline lookup yields CDR1 LGHNA and CDR2 YSLEER. Trimming took off 0 bases at V and 0 bases at J, with 12 bases between the two ends. This CDR3 region has 16 residues. Sequenced by immunoSEQ multiplex PCR; TCRdb stores in-frame clones only, minus some. The table includes about 140,000 clones, around nine tenths detected once. Here the sequenced sample was peripheral blood, taken 28 days after the second AZD1222 dose. The sequence was collected from an adult who received the AZD1222 COVID-19 vaccine. The V call is TRBV4-3, the J call TRBJ2-7; D perhaps matches TRBD1 (6 bases). The CDR3 loop is CASSQDRGMSSYEQYF. As DNA, the CDR3 is TGCGCCAGCAGCCAAGACAGGGGAATGAGCTCCTACGAGCAGTACTTC.